This T cell receptor beta chain was sequenced in a study of cytomegalovirus exposure and HLA in healthy donors. General study points: Several V segments, TRBV6-2 and TRBV6-3 among them, could not be told apart and were dropped. In a later analysis, a missense DCLRE1C variant was linked to TCR beta V- and J-gene trimming. In a later analysis, a genetic analysis reported fewer productive-TCR N-insertions in an Asian-associated ancestry cluster than the cohort average.

The primer mix had 60 Vbeta and 13 Jbeta primers. Some clones are missing from TCRdb's copy, which holds only in-frame ones; the method was immunoSEQ multiplex PCR. The repertoire holds 150,000 or so clones, with 60% to 85% as singletons. V shed 1 base, J shed 6 bases, and the junction held 4 bases outside the gene matches. The CDR3 length is 15 residues. Germline loops: CDR1 SEHNR, CDR2 FQNEAQ (reference sequence). As concerns this clone: The antigen is not known.

This sequence originates from a woman in her twenties or thirties in good health and CMV-seronegative. The chain carries TRBV7-9 and TRBJ2-3; 10 nucleotides line up with TRBD2. Specimen: PBMCs. CDR3 loop: CASSLGLAGADTQYF. The CDR3 coding sequence is TGTGCCAGCAGCTTAGGGCTAGCGGGGGCTGATACGCAGTATTTT.